The T cell receptor beta chain under discussion was sequenced for a study of Ad26.COV2.S vaccination and SARS-CoV-2 variants. Overall study: Enrolled in COV1001, the donor was in the Ad26.COV2.S trial arm, which received the vaccine. Into the muscle, Ad26.COV2.S was dosed once or twice, 56 days apart.

Notes on this clone: The antigen remains unidentified.

Treatment defined: around 19 received Ad26.COV2.S at low or high dose, single or two shots; roughly five received placebo; per-sample allocation not given. Samples were taken on day 63 after the first vaccine or placebo injection. Study-wide findings and caveats: Substantial breadth was reported for post-vaccination spike-specific CD8+ and CD4+ T cells. It is possible that the TCR breadth and depth analyses underestimated the total T cell responses.

V lost 5 bases to trimming and J lost 12 bases, with 17 bases between them. Looked up from germline, CDR1 is SGHAT and CDR2 is FQNNGV. This CDR3 contains 13 residues. The data were produced by immunoSEQ multiplex PCR, yet TCRdb's version contains in-frame clones alone and is incomplete. The table shows under 550,000 clones, with 90% occurring only once. This specimen consisted of peripheral blood, obtained in a trial of Ad26.COV2.S vaccine versus placebo. The source of this sequence is a person aged 18-65 years who received the Ad26.COV2.S COVID-19 vaccine or a placebo. The chain carries TRBV11-2 and TRBJ2-1; unclear D gene. CDR3 sequence: CASSLPGDLGQFF. The CDR3 DNA reads as TGTGCCAGCAGCCTCCCCGGTGACCTGGGGCAGTTCTTC.